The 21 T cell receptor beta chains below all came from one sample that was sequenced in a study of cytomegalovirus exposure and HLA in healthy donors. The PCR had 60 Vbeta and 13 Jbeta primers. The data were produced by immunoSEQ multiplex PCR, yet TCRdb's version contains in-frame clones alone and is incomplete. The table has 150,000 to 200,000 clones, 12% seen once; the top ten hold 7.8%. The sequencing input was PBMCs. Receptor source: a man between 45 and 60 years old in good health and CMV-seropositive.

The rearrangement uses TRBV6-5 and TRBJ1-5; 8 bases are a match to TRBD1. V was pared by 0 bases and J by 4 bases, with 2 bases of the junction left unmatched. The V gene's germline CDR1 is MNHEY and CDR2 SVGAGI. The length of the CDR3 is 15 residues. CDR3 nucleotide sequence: TGTGCCAGCAGTTACTCGACAGGGGCAAATCAGCCCCAGCATTTT. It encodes CASSYSTGANQPQHF.

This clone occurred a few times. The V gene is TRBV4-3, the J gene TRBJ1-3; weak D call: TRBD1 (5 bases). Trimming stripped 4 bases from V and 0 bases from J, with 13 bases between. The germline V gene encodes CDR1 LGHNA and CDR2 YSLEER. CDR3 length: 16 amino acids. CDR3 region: CASSPRPGGSGNTIYF. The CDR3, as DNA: TGCGCCAGCAGCCCGAGGCCGGGGGGCTCTGGAAACACCATATATTTT.

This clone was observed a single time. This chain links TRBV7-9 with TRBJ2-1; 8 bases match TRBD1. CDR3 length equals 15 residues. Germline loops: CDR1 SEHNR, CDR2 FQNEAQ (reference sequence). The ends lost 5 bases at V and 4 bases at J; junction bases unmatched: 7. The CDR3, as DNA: TGTGCCAGCAGCCCCGAGACAGGGGTATACAATGAGCAGTTCTTC. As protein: CASSPETGVYNEQFF. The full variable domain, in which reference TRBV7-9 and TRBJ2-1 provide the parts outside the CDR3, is DTGVSQNPRHKITKRGQNVTFRCDPISEHNRLYWYRQTLGQGPEFLTYFQNEAQLEKSRLLSDRFSAERPKGSFSTLEIQRTEQGDSAMYLCASSPETGVYNEQFFGPGTRLTVL.

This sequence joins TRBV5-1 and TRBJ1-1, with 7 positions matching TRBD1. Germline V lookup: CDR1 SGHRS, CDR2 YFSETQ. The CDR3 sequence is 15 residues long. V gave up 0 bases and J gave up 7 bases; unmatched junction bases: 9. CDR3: CASSLEGTEFGEAFF. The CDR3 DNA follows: TGCGCCAGCAGCTTGGAAGGGACAGAATTCGGTGAAGCTTTCTTT.

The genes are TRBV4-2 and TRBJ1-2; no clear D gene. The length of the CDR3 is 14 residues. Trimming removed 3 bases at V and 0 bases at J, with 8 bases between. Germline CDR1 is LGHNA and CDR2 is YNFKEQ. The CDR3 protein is CASSQAGPNYGYTF. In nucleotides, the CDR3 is TGTGCCAGCAGCCAGGCTGGCCCTAACTATGGCTACACCTTC.

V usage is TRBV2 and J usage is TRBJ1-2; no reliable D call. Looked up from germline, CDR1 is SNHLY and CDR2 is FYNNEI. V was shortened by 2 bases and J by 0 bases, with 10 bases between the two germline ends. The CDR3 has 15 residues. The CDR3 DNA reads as TGTGCCAGCAGTGAATCGGCAGGATCTAACTATGGCTACACCTTC. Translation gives CASSESAGSNYGYTF. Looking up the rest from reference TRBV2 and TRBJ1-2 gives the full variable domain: EPEVTQTPSHQVTQMGQEVILRCVPISNHLYFYWYRQILGQKVEFLVSFYNNEISEKSEIFDDQFSVERPDGSNFTLKIRSTKLEDSAMYFCASSESAGSNYGYTFGSGTRLTVV.

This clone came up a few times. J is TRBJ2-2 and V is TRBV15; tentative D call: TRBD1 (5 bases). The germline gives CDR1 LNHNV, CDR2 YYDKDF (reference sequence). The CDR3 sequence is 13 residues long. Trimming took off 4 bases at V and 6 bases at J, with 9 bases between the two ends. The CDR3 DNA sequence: TGTGCCACCAGCACAGGGATGGCCGGGGAGCTGTTTTTT. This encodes CATSTGMAGELFF.

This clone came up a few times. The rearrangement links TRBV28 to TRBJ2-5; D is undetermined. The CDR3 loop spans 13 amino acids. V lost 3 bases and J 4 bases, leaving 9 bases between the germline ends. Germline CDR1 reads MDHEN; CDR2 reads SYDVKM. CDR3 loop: CASSLLESETQYF. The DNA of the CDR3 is TGTGCCAGCAGTTTGTTGGAGTCAGAGACCCAGTACTTC. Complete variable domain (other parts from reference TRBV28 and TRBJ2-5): DVKVTQSSRYLVKRTGEKVFLECVQDMDHENMFWYRQDPGLGLRLIYFSYDVKMKEKGDIPEGYSVSREKKERFSLILESASTNQTSMYLCASSLLESETQYFGPGTRLLVL.

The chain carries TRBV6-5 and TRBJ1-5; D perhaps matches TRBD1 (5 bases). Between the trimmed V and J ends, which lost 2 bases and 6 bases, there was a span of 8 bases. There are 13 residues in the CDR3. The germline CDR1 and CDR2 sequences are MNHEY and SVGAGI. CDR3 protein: CASSYIRGQPQHF. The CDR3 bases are TGTGCCAGCAGTTACATTAGGGGTCAGCCCCAGCATTTT.

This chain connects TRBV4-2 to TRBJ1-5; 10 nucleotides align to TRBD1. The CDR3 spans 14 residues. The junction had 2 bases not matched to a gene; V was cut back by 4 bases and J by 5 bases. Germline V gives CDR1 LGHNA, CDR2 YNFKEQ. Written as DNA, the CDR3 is TGTGCCAGCAGCCCAGGACAGGGGGATCAGCCCCAGCATTTT. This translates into CASSPGQGDQPQHF.

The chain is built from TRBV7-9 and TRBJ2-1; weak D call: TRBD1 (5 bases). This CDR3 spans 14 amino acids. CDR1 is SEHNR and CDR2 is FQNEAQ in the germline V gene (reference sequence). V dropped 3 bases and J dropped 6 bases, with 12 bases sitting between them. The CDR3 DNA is TGTGCCAGCAGCTTGCAGGGAATGGGCAATGAGCAGTTCTTC. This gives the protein CASSLQGMGNEQFF. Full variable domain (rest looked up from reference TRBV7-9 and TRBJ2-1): DTGVSQNPRHKITKRGQNVTFRCDPISEHNRLYWYRQTLGQGPEFLTYFQNEAQLEKSRLLSDRFSAERPKGSFSTLEIQRTEQGDSAMYLCASSLQGMGNEQFFGPGTRLTVL.

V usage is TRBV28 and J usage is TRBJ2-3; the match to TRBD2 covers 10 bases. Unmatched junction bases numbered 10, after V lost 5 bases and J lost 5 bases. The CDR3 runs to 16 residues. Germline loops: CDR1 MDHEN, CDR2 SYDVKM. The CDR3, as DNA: TGTGCCAGCAGTAGCCTAGCGGGGGCTCGGGGAGATACGCAGTATTTT. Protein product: CASSSLAGARGDTQYF.

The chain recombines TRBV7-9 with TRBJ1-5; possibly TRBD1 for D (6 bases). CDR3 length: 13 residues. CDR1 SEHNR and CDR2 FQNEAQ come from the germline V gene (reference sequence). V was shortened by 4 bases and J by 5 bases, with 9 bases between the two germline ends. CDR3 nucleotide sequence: TGTGCCAGCAGCTACGCAGGGGATCAGCCCCAGCATTTT. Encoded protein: CASSYAGDQPQHF.

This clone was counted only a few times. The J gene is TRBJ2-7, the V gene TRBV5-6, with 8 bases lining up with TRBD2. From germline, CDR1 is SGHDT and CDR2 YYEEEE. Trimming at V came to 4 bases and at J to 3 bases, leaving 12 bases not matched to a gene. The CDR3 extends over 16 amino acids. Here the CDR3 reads CASSGGGPSGGYEQYF. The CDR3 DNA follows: TGTGCCAGCAGCGGCGGGGGGCCCTCAGGTGGCTACGAGCAGTACTTC.

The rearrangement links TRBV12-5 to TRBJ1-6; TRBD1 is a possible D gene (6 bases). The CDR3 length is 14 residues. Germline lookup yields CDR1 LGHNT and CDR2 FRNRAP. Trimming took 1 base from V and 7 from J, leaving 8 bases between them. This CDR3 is CASGLEGENSPLHF. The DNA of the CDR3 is TGTGCTAGTGGTTTGGAGGGGGAGAATTCACCCCTCCACTTT.

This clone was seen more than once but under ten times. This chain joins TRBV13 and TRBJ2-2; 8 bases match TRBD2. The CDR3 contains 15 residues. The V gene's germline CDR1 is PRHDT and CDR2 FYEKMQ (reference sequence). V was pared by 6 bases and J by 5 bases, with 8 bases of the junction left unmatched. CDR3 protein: CASSLAGGRTGELFF. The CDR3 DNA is TGTGCCAGCAGTCTCGCGGGGGGTAGGACCGGGGAGCTGTTTTTT. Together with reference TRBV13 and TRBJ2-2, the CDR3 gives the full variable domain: AAGVIQSPRHLIKEKRETATLKCYPIPRHDTVYWYQQGPGQDPQFLISFYEKMQSDKGSIPDRFSAQQFSDYHSELNMSSLELGDSALYFCASSLAGGRTGELFFGEGSRLTVL.

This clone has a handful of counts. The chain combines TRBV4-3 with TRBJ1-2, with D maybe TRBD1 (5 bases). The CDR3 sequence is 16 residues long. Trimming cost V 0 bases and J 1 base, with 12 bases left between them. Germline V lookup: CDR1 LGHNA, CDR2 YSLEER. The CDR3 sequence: CASSQDWRQSNYGYTF. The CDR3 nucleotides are TGCGCCAGCAGCCAAGATTGGCGACAGAGTAACTATGGCTACACCTTC.

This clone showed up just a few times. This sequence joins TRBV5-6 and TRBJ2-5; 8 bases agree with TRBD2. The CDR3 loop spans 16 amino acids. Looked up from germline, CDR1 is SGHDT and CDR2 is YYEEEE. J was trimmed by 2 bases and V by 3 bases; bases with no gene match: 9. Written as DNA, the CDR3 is TGTGCCAGCAGCTACCCTCTGGTAGCGGGACAAGAGACCCAGTACTTC. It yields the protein CASSYPLVAGQETQYF. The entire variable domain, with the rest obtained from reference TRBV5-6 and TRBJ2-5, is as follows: DAGVTQSPTHLIKTRGQQVTLRCSPKSGHDTVSWYQQALGQGPQFIFQYYEEEERQRGNFPDRFSGHQFPNYSSELNVNALLLGDSALYLCASSYPLVAGQETQYFGPGTRLLVL.

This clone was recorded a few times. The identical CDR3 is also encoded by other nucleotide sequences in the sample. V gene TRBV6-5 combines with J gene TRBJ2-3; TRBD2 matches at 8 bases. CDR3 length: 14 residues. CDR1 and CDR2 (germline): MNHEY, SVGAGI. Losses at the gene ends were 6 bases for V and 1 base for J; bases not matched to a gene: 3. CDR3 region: CASRKAGGTDTQYF. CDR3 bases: TGTGCCAGCAGGAAAGCGGGGGGCACAGATACGCAGTATTTT.

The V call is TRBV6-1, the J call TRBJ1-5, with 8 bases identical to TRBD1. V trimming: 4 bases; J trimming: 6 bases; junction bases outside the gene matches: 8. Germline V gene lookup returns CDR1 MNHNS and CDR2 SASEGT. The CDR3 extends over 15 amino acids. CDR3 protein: CASSGIQGGGQPQHF. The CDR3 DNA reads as TGTGCCAGCAGTGGGATACAGGGGGGAGGTCAGCCCCAGCATTTT.

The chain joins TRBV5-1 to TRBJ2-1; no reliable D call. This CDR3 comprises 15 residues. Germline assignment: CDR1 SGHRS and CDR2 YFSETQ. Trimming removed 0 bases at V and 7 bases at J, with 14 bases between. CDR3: CASSLARMFGNEQFF. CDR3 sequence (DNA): TGCGCCAGCAGCTTGGCTAGAATGTTTGGTAATGAGCAGTTCTTC.